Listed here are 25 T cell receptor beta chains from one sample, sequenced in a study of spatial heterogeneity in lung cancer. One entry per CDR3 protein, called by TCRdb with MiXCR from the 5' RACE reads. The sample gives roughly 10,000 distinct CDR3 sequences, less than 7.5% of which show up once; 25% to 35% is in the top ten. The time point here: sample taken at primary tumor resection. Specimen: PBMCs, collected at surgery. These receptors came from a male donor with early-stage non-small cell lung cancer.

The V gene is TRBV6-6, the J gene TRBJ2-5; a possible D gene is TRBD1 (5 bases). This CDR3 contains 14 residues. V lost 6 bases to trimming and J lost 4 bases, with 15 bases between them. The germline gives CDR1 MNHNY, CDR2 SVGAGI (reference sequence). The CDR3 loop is CASRHRSRLETQYF. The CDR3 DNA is TGTGCCAGCAGACACAGGTCTCGGTTAGAGACCCAGTACTTC.

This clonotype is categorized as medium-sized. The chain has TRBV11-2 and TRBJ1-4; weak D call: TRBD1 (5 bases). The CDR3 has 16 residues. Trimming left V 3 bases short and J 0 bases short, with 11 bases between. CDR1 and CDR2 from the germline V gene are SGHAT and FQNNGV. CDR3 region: CASSFGTSATNEKLFF. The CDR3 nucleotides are TGTGCCAGCAGCTTTGGGACGTCCGCAACTAATGAAAAACTGTTTTTT.

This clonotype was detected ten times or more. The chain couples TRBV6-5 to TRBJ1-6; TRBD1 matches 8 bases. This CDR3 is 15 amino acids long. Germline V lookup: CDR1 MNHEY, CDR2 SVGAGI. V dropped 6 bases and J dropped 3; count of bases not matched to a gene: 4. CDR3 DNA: TGTGCCAGCAGAGAGGGACAGGTCTATAATTCACCCCTCCACTTT. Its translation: CASREGQVYNSPLHF.

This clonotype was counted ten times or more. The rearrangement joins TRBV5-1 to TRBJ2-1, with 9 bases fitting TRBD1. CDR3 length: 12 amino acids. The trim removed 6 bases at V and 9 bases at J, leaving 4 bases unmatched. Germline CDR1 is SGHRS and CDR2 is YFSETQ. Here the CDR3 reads CASNGQGTEQFF. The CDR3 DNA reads TGCGCCAGCAACGGACAGGGGACTGAGCAGTTCTTC.

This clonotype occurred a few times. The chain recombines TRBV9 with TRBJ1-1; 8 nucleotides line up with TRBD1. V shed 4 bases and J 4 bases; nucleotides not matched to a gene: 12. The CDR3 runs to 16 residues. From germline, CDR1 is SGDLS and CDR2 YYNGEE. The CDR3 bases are TGTGCCAGCAGCAGGGCACAGGGGGATCTGAGCACTGAAGCTTTCTTT. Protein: CASSRAQGDLSTEAFF.

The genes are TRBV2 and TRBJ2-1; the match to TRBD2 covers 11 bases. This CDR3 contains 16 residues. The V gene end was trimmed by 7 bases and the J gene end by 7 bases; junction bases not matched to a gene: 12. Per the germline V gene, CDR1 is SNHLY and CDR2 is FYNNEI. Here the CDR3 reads CASKGASGRPGNEQFF. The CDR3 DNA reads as TGTGCCAGCAAGGGGGCTAGCGGGAGGCCGGGGAATGAGCAGTTCTTC.

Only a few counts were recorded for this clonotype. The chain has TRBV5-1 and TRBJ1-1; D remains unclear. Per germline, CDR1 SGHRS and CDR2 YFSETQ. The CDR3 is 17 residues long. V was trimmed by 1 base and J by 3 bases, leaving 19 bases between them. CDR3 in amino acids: CASSLYPPVGRDTEAFF. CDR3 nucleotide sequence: TGCGCCAGCAGCTTGTACCCTCCCGTAGGGCGCGACACTGAAGCTTTCTTT.

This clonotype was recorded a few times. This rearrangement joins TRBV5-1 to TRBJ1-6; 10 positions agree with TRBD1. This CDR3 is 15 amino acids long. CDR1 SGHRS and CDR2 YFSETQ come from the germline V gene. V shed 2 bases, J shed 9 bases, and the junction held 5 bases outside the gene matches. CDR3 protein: CASSLPGQGSSPLHF. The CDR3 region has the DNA TGCGCCAGCAGCTTACCGGGACAGGGGTCTTCACCCCTCCACTTT.

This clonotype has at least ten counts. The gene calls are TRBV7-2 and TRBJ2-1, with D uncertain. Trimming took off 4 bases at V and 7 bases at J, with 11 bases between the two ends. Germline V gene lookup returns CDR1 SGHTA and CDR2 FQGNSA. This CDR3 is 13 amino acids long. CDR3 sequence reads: CASSSFIGNEQFF. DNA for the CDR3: TGTGCCAGCAGCTCCTTCATCGGGAATGAGCAGTTCTTC. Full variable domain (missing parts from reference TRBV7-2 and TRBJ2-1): GAGVSQSPSNKVTEKGKDVELRCDPISGHTALYWYRQSLGQGLEFLIYFQGNSAPDKSGLPSDRFSAERTGGSVSTLTIQRTQQEDSAVYLCASSSFIGNEQFFGPGTRLTVL.

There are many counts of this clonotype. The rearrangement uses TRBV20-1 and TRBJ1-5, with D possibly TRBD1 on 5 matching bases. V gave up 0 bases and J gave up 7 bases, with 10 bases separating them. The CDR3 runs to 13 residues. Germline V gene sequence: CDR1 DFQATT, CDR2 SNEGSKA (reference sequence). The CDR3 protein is CSAREGASQPQHF. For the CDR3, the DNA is TGCAGTGCTAGAGAAGGGGCGAGCCAGCCCCAGCATTTT.

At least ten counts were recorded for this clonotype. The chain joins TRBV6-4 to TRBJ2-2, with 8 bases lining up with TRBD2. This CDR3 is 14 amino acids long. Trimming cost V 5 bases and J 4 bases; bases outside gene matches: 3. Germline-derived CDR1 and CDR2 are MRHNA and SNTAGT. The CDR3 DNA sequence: TGTGCCAGCAGTACTAGCGGAGGCACCGGGGAGCTGTTTTTT. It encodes CASSTSGGTGELFF.

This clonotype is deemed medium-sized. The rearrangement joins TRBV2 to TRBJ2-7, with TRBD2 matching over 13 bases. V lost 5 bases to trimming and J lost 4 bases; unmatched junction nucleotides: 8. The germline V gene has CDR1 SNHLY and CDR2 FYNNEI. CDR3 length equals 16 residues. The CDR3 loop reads CASSPQGLAGPYEQYF. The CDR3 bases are TGTGCCAGCAGTCCACAGGGACTAGCGGGACCATACGAGCAGTACTTC.

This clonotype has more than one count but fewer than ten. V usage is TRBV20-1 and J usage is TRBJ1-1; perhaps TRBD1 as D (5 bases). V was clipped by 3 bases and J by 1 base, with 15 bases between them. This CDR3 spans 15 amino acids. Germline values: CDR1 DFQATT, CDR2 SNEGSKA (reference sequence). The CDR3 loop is CSARGGLKSNTEAFF. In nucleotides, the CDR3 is TGCAGTGCTAGGGGGGGACTGAAATCGAACACTGAAGCTTTCTTT.

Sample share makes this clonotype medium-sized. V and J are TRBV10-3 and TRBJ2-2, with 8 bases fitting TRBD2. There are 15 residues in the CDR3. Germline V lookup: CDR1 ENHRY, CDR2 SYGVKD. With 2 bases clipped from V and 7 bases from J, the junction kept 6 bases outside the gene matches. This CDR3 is CAISETGGPGGELFF. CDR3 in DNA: TGTGCCATCAGTGAGACGGGAGGGCCTGGCGGGGAGCTGTTTTTT.

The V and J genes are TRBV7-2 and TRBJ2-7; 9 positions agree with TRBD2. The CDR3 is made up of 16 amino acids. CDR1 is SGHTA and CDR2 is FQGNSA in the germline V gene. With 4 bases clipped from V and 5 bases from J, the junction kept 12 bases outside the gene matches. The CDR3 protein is CASSSGLLAGQDEQYF. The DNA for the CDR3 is TGTGCCAGCAGCTCCGGCCTCCTAGCGGGGCAAGACGAGCAGTACTTC.

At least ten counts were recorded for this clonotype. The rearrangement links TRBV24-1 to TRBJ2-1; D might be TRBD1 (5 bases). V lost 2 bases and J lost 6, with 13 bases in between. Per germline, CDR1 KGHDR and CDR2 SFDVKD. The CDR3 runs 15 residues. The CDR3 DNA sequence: TGTGCCACCAGTGATTCGCAAGTTAGGGGCAATGAGCAGTTCTTC. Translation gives CATSDSQVRGNEQFF.

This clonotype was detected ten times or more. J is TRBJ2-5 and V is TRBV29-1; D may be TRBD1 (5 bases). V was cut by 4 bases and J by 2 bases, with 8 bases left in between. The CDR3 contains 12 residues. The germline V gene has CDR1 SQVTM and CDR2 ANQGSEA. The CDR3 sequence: CSVVRQQETQYF. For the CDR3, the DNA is TGCAGCGTTGTCCGACAGCAAGAGACCCAGTACTTC.

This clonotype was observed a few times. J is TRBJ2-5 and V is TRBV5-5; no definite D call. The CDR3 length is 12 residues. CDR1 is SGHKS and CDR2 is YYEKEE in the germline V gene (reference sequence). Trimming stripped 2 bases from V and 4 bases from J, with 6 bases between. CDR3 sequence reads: CASSFKGETQYF. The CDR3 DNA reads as TGTGCCAGCAGCTTTAAGGGAGAGACCCAGTACTTC.

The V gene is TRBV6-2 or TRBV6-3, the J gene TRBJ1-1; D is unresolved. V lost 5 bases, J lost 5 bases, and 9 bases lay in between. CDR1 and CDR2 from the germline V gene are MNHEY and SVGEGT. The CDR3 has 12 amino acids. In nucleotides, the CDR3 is TGTGCCAGCAGTATCGTCCGGACTGAAGCTTTCTTT. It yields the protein CASSIVRTEAFF.

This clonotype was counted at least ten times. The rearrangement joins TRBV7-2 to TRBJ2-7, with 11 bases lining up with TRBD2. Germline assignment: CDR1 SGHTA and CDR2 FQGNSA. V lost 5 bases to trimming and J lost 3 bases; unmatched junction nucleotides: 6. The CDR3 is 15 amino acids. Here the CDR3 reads CASSVSGRAHYEQYF. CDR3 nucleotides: TGTGCCAGCAGCGTTAGCGGGAGGGCCCACTACGAGCAGTACTTC.

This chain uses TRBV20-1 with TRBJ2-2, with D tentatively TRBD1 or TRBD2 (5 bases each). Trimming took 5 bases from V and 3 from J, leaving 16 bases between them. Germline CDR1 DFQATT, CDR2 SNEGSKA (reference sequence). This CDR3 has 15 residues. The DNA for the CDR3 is TGCAGTGCTGGGACCAAAACTCCGGACACCGGGGAGCTGTTTTTT. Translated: CSAGTKTPDTGELFF.

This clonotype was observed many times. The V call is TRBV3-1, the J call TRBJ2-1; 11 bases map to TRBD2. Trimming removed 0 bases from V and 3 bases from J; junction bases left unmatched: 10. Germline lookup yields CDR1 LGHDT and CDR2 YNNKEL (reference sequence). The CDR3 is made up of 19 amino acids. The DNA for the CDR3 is TGTGCCAGCAGCCAAGATGGGCTAGCGGGAGGCATCCTCTACAATGAGCAGTTCTTC. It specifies CASSQDGLAGGILYNEQFF.

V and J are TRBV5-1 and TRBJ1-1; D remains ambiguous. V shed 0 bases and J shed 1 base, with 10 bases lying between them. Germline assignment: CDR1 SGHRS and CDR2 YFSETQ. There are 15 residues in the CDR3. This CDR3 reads CASSLVGSRNTEAFF. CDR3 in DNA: TGCGCCAGCAGCTTGGTGGGGTCAAGGAACACTGAAGCTTTCTTT.

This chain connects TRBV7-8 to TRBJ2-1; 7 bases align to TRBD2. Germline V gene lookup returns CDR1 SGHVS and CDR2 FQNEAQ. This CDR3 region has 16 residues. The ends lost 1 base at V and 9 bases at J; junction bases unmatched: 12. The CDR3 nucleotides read TGTGCCAGCAGCTTAGAAAATCGGCGGGAGAGGATTGAGCAGTTCTTC. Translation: CASSLENRRERIEQFF.

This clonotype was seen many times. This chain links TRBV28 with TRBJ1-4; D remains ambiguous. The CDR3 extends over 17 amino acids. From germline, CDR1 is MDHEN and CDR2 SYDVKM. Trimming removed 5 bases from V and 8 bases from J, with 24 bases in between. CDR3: CASSLRFGVPNEEKLFF. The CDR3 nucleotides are TGTGCCAGCAGTCTCCGGTTTGGGGTACCGAATGAGGAAAAACTGTTTTTT.